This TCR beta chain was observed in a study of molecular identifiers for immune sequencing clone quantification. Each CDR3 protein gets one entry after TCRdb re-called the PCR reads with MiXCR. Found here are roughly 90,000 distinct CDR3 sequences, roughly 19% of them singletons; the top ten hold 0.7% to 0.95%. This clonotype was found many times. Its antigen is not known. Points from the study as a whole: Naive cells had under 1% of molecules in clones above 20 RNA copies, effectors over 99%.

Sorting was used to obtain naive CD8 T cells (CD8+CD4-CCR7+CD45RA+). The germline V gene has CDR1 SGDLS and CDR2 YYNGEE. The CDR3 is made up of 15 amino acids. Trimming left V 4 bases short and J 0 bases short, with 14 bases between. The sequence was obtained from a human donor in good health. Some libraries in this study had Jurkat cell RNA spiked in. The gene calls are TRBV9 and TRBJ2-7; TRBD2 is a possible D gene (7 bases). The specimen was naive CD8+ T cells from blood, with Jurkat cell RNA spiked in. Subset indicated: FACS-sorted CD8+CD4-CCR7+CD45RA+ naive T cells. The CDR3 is CASSPGRGSSYEQYF. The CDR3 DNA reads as TGTGCCAGCAGCCCGGGGAGGGGGAGCTCCTACGAGCAGTACTTC. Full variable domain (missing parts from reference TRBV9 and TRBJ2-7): DSGVTQTPKHLITATGQRVTLRCSPRSGDLSVYWYQQSLDQGLQFLIQYYNGEERAKGNILERFSAQQFPDLHSELNLSSLELGDSALYFCASSPGRGSSYEQYFGPGTRLTVT.